The clone carrying this T cell receptor (beta chain) was observed many times. The antigen remains undetermined. The data were taken from a study of T cells after yellow fever vaccination. The CDR3 is made up of 12 amino acids. Per germline, CDR1 SNHLY and CDR2 FYNNEI. V lost 8 bases and J 0 bases, leaving 8 bases between the germline ends. Conversion of TCR transcripts into cDNA relied on 5'RACE template switching, which added a universal primer site and UMIs. TCRdb fed the 5' RACE reads into MiXCR, producing one record per CDR3 protein. The table lists more than 90,000 distinct CDR3 sequences, 8.4% of them singletons. Findings of the study overall: In post-booster samples, most primary-vaccination clones reappeared (approximately 95% CD4, 88% CD8). Clonotype sharing between CD4 and CD8 compartments was small. Repertoires obtained by FACS sorting could include abundant clonotypes that entered as contaminants from the bulk population.

Material: CD8+ T cells sorted from PBMCs, obtained 45 days after the yellow fever booster vaccination. This chain joins TRBV2 and TRBJ2-7; tentatively, D is TRBD2 (5 bases). This clonotype originated in a man under 40 who received the YFV17D yellow fever vaccine. The CDR3: CASGGYSYEQYF. The CDR3 nucleotides are TGTGCCAGCGGCGGGTACTCCTACGAGCAGTACTTC.